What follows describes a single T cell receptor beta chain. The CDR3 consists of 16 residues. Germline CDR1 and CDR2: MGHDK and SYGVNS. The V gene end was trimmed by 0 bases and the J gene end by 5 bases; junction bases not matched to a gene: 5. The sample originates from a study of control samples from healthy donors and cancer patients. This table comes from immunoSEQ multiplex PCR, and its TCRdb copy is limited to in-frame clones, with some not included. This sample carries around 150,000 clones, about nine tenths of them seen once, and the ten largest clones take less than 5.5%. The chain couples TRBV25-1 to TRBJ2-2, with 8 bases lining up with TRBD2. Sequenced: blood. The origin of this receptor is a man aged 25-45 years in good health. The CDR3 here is CASSEYQRGHTGELFF. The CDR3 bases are TGTGCCAGCAGTGAATACCAGCGGGGGCATACCGGGGAGCTGTTTTTT.